The following is a TCR beta chain sequence with its context. The antigen is undetermined. The data derive from a study of response to subunit inactivated influenza vaccine. TCRdb itself ran the RT-PCR reads through MiXCR, one entry per CDR3 protein. Of around 530,000 distinct CDR3 sequences listed, over 9.5% are singletons. The CDR3 contains 15 residues. Trimming took 5 bases from V and 7 from J; bases not matched to a gene: 7. Germline CDR1 is KGHDR and CDR2 is SFDVKD. The study's findings and limits: It was suggested by the authors that few new T cells are recruited by each seasonal influenza vaccination.

This material consisted of PBMCs from blood, taken on the day of vaccination. The chain carries TRBV24-1 and TRBJ1-4; the match to TRBD1 covers 9 bases. The TCR comes from a man aged 50 or older who received an inactivated influenza vaccine. The CDR3 is CATSATGTGFEKLFF. CDR3 bases: TGTGCCACCAGTGCCACCGGGACAGGGTTTGAAAAACTGTTTTTT.